This T cell receptor (beta chain) was retrieved from a study of T cell responses to AZD1222 COVID-19 vaccine. Findings and caveats of the study: Sampling captured repertoires only after the peak T cell response. Clonal diversity may have been underestimated in mostly white British donors. Spike-specific TCR depth and breadth grew after two AZD1222 doses. The span of vaccine-associated CD4 TCRs extended across spike, with dominance at 160-218 and 743-854.

Using immunoSEQ multiplex PCR, the repertoire was profiled, and TCRdb retains in-frame clones only, with some absent. The data hold 95,000 to 130,000 clones, with 80% to 90% observed a single time. Notes on this clone: Its antigen is undetermined.

The CDR3 length is 17 residues. Germline-derived CDR1 and CDR2 are SGHRS and YFSETQ. Germline trimming cut 4 bases from V and 0 bases from J; bases unmatched to any gene: 3. This specimen was peripheral blood, taken on day 0 of MenACWY control vaccination. This rearrangement joins TRBV5-1 to TRBJ1-6; 11 positions match TRBD1. This TCR was sampled from an adult in good health. CDR3 DNA sequence: TGCGCCAGCAGCATAGGGACAGGGGGCTCCTATAATTCACCCCTCCACTTT. This sequence encodes CASSIGTGGSYNSPLHF.